This T cell receptor (beta chain) was recovered during a study of cytomegalovirus exposure and HLA in healthy donors. Looking at the study overall: Out of 150 million to 200 million T cells, an earlier analysis found 117 million unique TCR beta sequences in total. Findings of the study overall: Reportedly, a later analysis found an Asian-associated ancestry cluster had fewer N-insertions than the roughly 700-donor mean. Cytomegalovirus association was assigned to 170 or so TCR beta chains.

Note on this clone: What it recognizes is unknown.

It was with 60 Vbeta and 13 Jbeta primers that the PCR ran. Assay: immunoSEQ multiplex PCR; the TCRdb copy retains only in-frame clones and omits some. The sample consists of 130,000 or so clones, roughly 66% of them appearing once. The sequence was collected from a man younger than 30 in good health and CMV-seronegative. The material sequenced was PBMCs.

The CDR3 sequence is CASSLGSSSTDTQYF. CDR3 sequence (DNA): TGTGCCAGCAGCCTAGGAAGTTCTTCCACAGATACGCAGTATTTT. The chain has TRBV6-5 and TRBJ2-3; D is ambiguous. This CDR3 is built from 15 residues. V lost 6 bases and J lost 2, with 15 bases in between. The V gene's germline CDR1 is MNHEY and CDR2 SVGAGI.